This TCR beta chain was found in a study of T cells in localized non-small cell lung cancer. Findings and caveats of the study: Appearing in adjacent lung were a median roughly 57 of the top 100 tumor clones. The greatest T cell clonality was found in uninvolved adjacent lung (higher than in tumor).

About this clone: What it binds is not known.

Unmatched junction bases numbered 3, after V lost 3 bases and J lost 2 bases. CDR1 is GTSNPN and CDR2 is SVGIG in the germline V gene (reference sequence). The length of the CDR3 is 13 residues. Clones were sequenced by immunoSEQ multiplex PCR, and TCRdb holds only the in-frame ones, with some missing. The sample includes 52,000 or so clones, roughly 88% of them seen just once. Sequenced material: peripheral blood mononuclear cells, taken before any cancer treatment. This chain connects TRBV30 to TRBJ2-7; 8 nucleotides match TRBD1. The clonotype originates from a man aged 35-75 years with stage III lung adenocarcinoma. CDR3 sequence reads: CAWRRDRPYEQYF. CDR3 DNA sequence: TGTGCCTGGAGGCGGGACAGGCCCTACGAGCAGTACTTC.